The 26 T cell receptor beta chains below come from one sample, sequenced in a study of blood T cell repertoires in COVID-19. Measured with immunoSEQ multiplex PCR; TCRdb has only the in-frame clones, and not every one. This sample carries about 140,000 clones, approximately 80% of them seen once, and the ten largest clones take 8.8%. The specimen was peripheral blood. These receptors came from a woman of 80 years or more in a cohort sampled during active or convalescent COVID-19.

The chain employs TRBV6-5 and TRBJ1-1; the D gene is possibly TRBD1 (5 bases). Germline V lookup: CDR1 MNHEY, CDR2 SVGAGI. Trimming shortened V by 4 bases and J by 5 bases, and 14 bases separated the two germline ends. CDR3 size: 14 residues. The DNA of the CDR3 is TGTGCCAGCAGTTCCGACGGGGGGGGAACTGAAGCTTTCTTT. The encoded protein is CASSSDGGGTEAFF.

This chain joins TRBV20-1 and TRBJ2-7, with a tentative D call TRBD2 (5 bases). This CDR3 is 11 amino acids long. The germline V gene has CDR1 DFQATT and CDR2 SNEGSKA (reference sequence). Trimming removed 5 bases from V and 7 bases from J, with 12 bases in between. The DNA of the CDR3 is TGCAGTGCTGGCATAGCGCGGGAGCAGTACTTC. Its protein product is CSAGIAREQYF.

There are a few counts of this clone. The J gene is TRBJ2-3, the V gene TRBV4-1; TRBD2 might be the D (6 bases). V was cut by 2 bases and J by 3 bases, with 15 bases left in between. CDR3 length: 16 amino acids. The germline CDR1 and CDR2 sequences are MGHRA and YSYEKL. Here the CDR3 reads CASSQFLAAGTDTQYF. The CDR3 bases are TGCGCCAGCAGCCAATTTTTAGCGGCGGGGACAGATACGCAGTATTTT.

The chain is built from TRBV19 and TRBJ1-2; D is perhaps TRBD1 (5 bases). CDR3 size: 15 residues. The V gene's germline CDR1 is LNHDA and CDR2 SQIVND (reference sequence). The V gene lost 4 bases and the J gene lost 5 bases, with 17 bases spanning the gap. CDR3 DNA: TGTGCCAGTAGTAACCGGGACTCTATGGGGTATGGCTACACCTTC. Protein product: CASSNRDSMGYGYTF.

V usage is TRBV2 and J usage is TRBJ1-1, with TRBD1 matching 7 bases. Germline CDR1 is SNHLY and CDR2 is FYNNEI. The CDR3 runs to 14 residues. The ends lost 6 bases at V and 2 bases at J; junction bases unmatched: 6. The CDR3 DNA follows: TGTGCCAGCAGGGCCACAGGGGTAAACACTGAAGCTTTCTTT. The encoded protein is CASRATGVNTEAFF.

A single count supports this clone. This sequence joins TRBV18 and TRBJ2-1, with 8 bases matching TRBD2. The length of the CDR3 is 16 residues. Germline V gene data show CDR1 as KGHSH and CDR2 as LQKENI. The ends lost 8 bases at V and 2 bases at J; junction bases unmatched: 11. As DNA, the CDR3 is TGTGCCAGCCACCCCGGTGGGACTAGAGCCTACAATGAGCAGTTCTTC. This encodes CASHPGGTRAYNEQFF.

The V gene is TRBV5-4, the J gene TRBJ2-7, with a possible D match to TRBD1 (5 bases). Germline CDR1 reads SGHNT; CDR2 reads YYREEE (reference sequence). The CDR3 length is 15 residues. V was shortened by 3 bases and J by 3 bases, with 16 bases between the two germline ends. CDR3 amino acids: CASSSMGRSNYEQYF. The DNA of the CDR3 is TGTGCCAGCAGCTCAATGGGGCGGTCGAACTACGAGCAGTACTTC.

This chain's CDR3 is CASSLPTASYNEQFF. The CDR3 coding sequence is TGTGCCAGCAGTTTACCGACAGCCTCCTACAATGAGCAGTTCTTC. The chain combines TRBV28 with TRBJ2-1; D perhaps matches TRBD1 (5 bases). Per the germline V gene, CDR1 is MDHEN and CDR2 is SYDVKM. The V and J ends lost 2 bases and 0 bases respectively, with 8 bases between them. The CDR3 covers 15 residues. The full variable domain, completed using reference TRBV28 and TRBJ2-1, is DVKVTQSSRYLVKRTGEKVFLECVQDMDHENMFWYRQDPGLGLRLIYFSYDVKMKEKGDIPEGYSVSREKKERFSLILESASTNQTSMYLCASSLPTASYNEQFFGPGTRLTVL.

The V gene is TRBV2, the J gene TRBJ2-1; TRBD2 aligns across 7 bases. The V gene's germline CDR1 is SNHLY and CDR2 FYNNEI. There are 16 residues in the CDR3. V lost 2 bases to trimming and J lost 3 bases; unmatched junction nucleotides: 7. The CDR3 nucleotides are TGTGCCAGCAGTGAAAGCCGGCTAGCGGTCTACAATGAGCAGTTCTTC. Its translation is CASSESRLAVYNEQFF.

The chain uses TRBV24-1 and TRBJ2-2; D possibly corresponds to TRBD2 (5 bases). V dropped 1 base and J dropped 1 base, with 6 bases sitting between them. Looked up from germline, CDR1 is KGHDR and CDR2 is SFDVKD. The CDR3 is 15 residues long. Here the CDR3 DNA reads TGTGCCACCAGTGATTTCGGGGTGAACACCGGGGAGCTGTTTTTT. Amino acids: CATSDFGVNTGELFF.

The chain uses TRBV19 and TRBJ1-6; maybe TRBD1 (6 bases). The length of the CDR3 is 17 residues. The ends were cut back, 2 bases at V and 8 bases at J, with 19 bases in the middle. Germline V gives CDR1 LNHDA, CDR2 SQIVND (reference sequence). The CDR3 DNA reads as TGTGCCAGTAGTATAAAGGCGACAGGTCCTTACTATTCACCCCTCCACTTT. As protein: CASSIKATGPYYSPLHF.

The J gene is TRBJ1-1, the V gene TRBV5-1; D is unresolved. Deletions cut 0 bases from V and 7 bases from J, with 10 bases between. The CDR3 runs to 13 residues. Germline V gene lookup returns CDR1 SGHRS and CDR2 YFSETQ. The DNA for the CDR3 is TGCGCCAGCAGCTTGGAAGTAAACGGTGAAGCTTTCTTT. Amino acids: CASSLEVNGEAFF.

In its sample, this clone was seen a few times. The chain recombines TRBV3-1 (or the pseudogene TRBV3-2) with TRBJ2-3; TRBD2 agrees at 13 bases. The V gene end was trimmed by 3 bases and the J gene end by 4 bases; junction bases not matched to a gene: 7. The CDR3 spans 17 residues. The germline V gene encodes CDR1 LGHDT and CDR2 YNNKEL (reference sequence). Here the CDR3 DNA reads TGTGCCAGCAGCCACCCAACTAGCGGGGGGGCCCCAGATACGCAGTATTTT. Protein: CASSHPTSGGAPDTQYF.

This chain links TRBV20-1 with TRBJ1-1; D unresolved. The CDR3 runs 11 residues. Germline assignment: CDR1 DFQATT and CDR2 SNEGSKA (reference sequence). The V end lost 6 bases, the J end lost 0 bases, and 5 bases lay between the germline ends. In DNA form, the CDR3 reads TGCAGTGCGCGGATGAACACTGAAGCTTTCTTT. Its protein is CSARMNTEAFF.

The genes are TRBV19 and TRBJ1-5; 8 bases agree with TRBD1. V lost 6 bases and J lost 6; bases outside the gene matches: 7. Germline CDR1 and CDR2: LNHDA and SQIVND (reference sequence). The CDR3 totals 14 residues. CDR3 amino acids: CASRRDRQGQPQHF. The CDR3 DNA is TGTGCCAGTAGACGGGACAGGCAAGGTCAGCCCCAGCATTTT.

The V gene is TRBV6-5, the J gene TRBJ2-7; 7 bases line up with TRBD1. V lost 2 bases and J lost 1; bases outside the gene matches: 5. The CDR3 sequence is 15 residues long. Germline lookup yields CDR1 MNHEY and CDR2 SVGAGI. In DNA form, the CDR3 reads TGTGCCAGCAGTTACGTAGAGGGGGCGTCCTACGAGCAGTACTTC. Its protein product is CASSYVEGASYEQYF.

The chain recombines TRBV19 with TRBJ2-1; 7 bases align to TRBD2. V was clipped by 6 bases and J by 3 bases; unmatched bases: 11. Per germline, CDR1 LNHDA and CDR2 SQIVND (reference sequence). The CDR3 runs 16 residues. CDR3 sequence reads: CASSPLIGGGYNEQFF. CDR3 nucleotide sequence: TGTGCCAGTAGCCCCTTGATCGGCGGGGGCTACAATGAGCAGTTCTTC.

In its sample, this clone was seen a few times. This sequence joins TRBV6-5 and TRBJ2-5; 7 bases fit TRBD1. Germline lookup yields CDR1 MNHEY and CDR2 SVGAGI. V shed 4 bases and J 2 bases; nucleotides not matched to a gene: 7. CDR3 length: 15 amino acids. DNA of the CDR3: TGTGCCAGCAGTTCCCCAGGGGGACGACAAGAGACCCAGTACTTC. Translation gives CASSSPGGRQETQYF.

This chain connects TRBV19 to TRBJ2-3; 9 nucleotides agree with TRBD2. V trimming: 6 bases; J trimming: 4 bases; junction bases outside the gene matches: 5. The germline V gene has CDR1 LNHDA and CDR2 SQIVND (reference sequence). The CDR3 loop spans 14 amino acids. The CDR3 sequence is CASSLSGGADTQYF. The CDR3 bases are TGTGCCAGTAGCCTTAGCGGGGGAGCAGATACGCAGTATTTT.

This clone was found a few times. The chain employs TRBV19 and TRBJ1-4; D possibly corresponds to TRBD1 (5 bases). The V end was cut by 4 bases, the J end by 3 bases, with 15 bases between. The germline V gene encodes CDR1 LNHDA and CDR2 SQIVND (reference sequence). There are 16 residues in the CDR3. The CDR3 region is CASSKIRGASNEKLFF. The CDR3 nucleotides are TGTGCCAGTAGTAAGATTAGGGGCGCTTCTAATGAAAAACTGTTTTTT. Full variable domain (remainder filled in from reference TRBV19 and TRBJ1-4): DGGITQSPKYLFRKEGQNVTLSCEQNLNHDAMYWYRQDPGQGLRLIYYSQIVNDFQKGDIAEGYSVSREKKESFPLTVTSAQKNPTAFYLCASSKIRGASNEKLFFGSGTQLSVL.

This clone was seen only a few times. This chain connects TRBV2 to TRBJ2-2; 10 bases fit TRBD2. Germline CDR1 and CDR2: SNHLY and FYNNEI. The CDR3 totals 16 residues. Trimming cost V 4 bases and J 3 bases; bases outside gene matches: 5. CDR3 in DNA: TGTGCCAGCAGTGTCGAACTAGCGGGGTACACCGGGGAGCTGTTTTTT. Its protein product is CASSVELAGYTGELFF. The variable domain in full, completed from reference TRBV2 and TRBJ2-2, reads EPEVTQTPSHQVTQMGQEVILRCVPISNHLYFYWYRQILGQKVEFLVSFYNNEISEKSEIFDDQFSVERPDGSNFTLKIRSTKLEDSAMYFCASSVELAGYTGELFFGEGSRLTVL.

V usage is TRBV11-2 and J usage is TRBJ2-1; 9 nucleotides match TRBD2. From germline, CDR1 is SGHAT and CDR2 FQNNGV. This CDR3 has 14 amino acids. V lost 5 bases, J lost 5 bases, and 4 bases stayed unmatched. In nucleotides, the CDR3 is TGTGCCAGCAGCGTGGGACTAGCCCACAATGAGCAGTTCTTC. It translates to CASSVGLAHNEQFF.

CDR3 sequence: CASSRQGSSTDTQYF. The DNA of the CDR3 is TGTGCCAGCAGTAGACAGGGGTCTTCCACAGATACGCAGTATTTT. The chain combines TRBV2 with TRBJ2-3; 8 bases are a match to TRBD1. With V trimmed by 5 bases and J by 2 bases, 6 bases remained unmatched. CDR1 and CDR2 (germline): SNHLY, FYNNEI. This CDR3 has 15 residues.

The V gene is TRBV19, the J gene TRBJ1-1; D remains ambiguous. Trimming shortened V by 3 bases and J by 6 bases, and 14 bases separated the two germline ends. The V gene's germline CDR1 is LNHDA and CDR2 SQIVND (reference sequence). This CDR3 spans 14 amino acids. CDR3 bases: TGTGCCAGTAGTATTTACGGCCAGGTCGCTGAAGCTTTCTTT. Protein sequence: CASSIYGQVAEAFF.

The chain joins TRBV18 to TRBJ1-1; 7 bases are a match to TRBD1. There are 16 residues in the CDR3. The V gene end was trimmed by 0 bases and the J gene end by 7 bases; junction bases not matched to a gene: 11. CDR1 and CDR2 (germline): KGHSH, LQKENI. The CDR3 DNA reads as TGTGCCAGCTCACCACCCGGGTTTGCAGGGGGACTTGAAGCTTTCTTT. It translates to CASSPPGFAGGLEAFF.

This chain connects TRBV29-1 to TRBJ2-1, with 7 bases fitting TRBD1. With 3 bases clipped from V and 9 bases from J, the junction kept 8 bases outside the gene matches. The germline gives CDR1 SQVTM, CDR2 ANQGSEA. CDR3 length: 13 amino acids. CDR3 sequence reads: CSVDPDRSPEQFF. CDR3 coding DNA: TGCAGCGTTGACCCGGACAGGTCCCCTGAGCAGTTCTTC.